Listed here are 2 T cell receptor beta chains from one sample, sequenced in a study of Ad26.COV2.S vaccination and SARS-CoV-2 variants. The treatment was: 15 to 20 received Ad26.COV2.S at low or high dose, single or two shots; roughly five received placebo; per-sample allocation not given. The study sampled participants on day 63 after the first vaccine or placebo injection. Assay used: immunoSEQ multiplex PCR; TCRdb lists only in-frame clones, some missing. The sample holds about 350,000 clones, 70% to 90% seen once. Sequenced material: peripheral blood, taken in a trial of Ad26.COV2.S vaccine versus placebo. These receptors came from a person aged 18-65 years who received the Ad26.COV2.S COVID-19 vaccine or a placebo.

A word on this clone: Distinct nucleotide sequences in the sample also encode this CDR3. This chain connects TRBV9 to TRBJ2-7, with 11 bases identical to TRBD2. The CDR3 is 15 residues long. Germline V gene sequence: CDR1 SGDLS, CDR2 YYNGEE. Trimming at V came to 2 bases and at J to 0 bases, leaving 1 base not matched to a gene. CDR3 DNA sequence: TGTGCCAGCAGCGTTGGACTAGCGGGCTCCTACGAGCAGTACTTC. This translates into CASSVGLAGSYEQYF.

The chain combines TRBV7-2 with TRBJ1-1; 9 positions agree with TRBD1. The V segment lost 5 bases and the J segment 5 bases; nucleotides outside the gene matches: 12. The germline V gene encodes CDR1 SGHTA and CDR2 FQGNSA. The CDR3 consists of 16 residues. Written as DNA, the CDR3 is TGTGCCAGCAGCCTTACAGGGGGCGCGGTTGGTACTGAAGCTTTCTTT. The encoded protein is CASSLTGGAVGTEAFF.